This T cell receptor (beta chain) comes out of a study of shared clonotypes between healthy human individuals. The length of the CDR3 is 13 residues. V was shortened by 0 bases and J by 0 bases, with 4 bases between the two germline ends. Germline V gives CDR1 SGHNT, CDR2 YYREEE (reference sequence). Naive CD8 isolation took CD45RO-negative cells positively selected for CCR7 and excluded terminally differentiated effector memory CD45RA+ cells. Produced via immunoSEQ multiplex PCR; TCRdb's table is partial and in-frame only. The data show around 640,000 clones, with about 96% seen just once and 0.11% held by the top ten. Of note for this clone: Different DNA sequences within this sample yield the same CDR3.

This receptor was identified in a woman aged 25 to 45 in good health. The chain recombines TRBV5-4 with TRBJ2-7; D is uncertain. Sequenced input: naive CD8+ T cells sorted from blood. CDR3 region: CASSLATSYEQYF. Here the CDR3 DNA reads TGTGCCAGCAGCTTGGCAACCTCCTACGAGCAGTACTTC.